The 8 T cell receptor beta chains below all came from one sample that was sequenced in a study of OX40 agonist ivuxolimab in advanced cancers. Assay used: immunoSEQ multiplex PCR; TCRdb lists only in-frame clones, some missing. The repertoire holds tens of thousands of clones, with around 90% as singletons. The sample was CD4+ or CD8+ T cells sorted from blood, taken in a trial of the OX40 agonist ivuxolimab. These receptors came from an adult with an advanced solid tumor such as melanoma, head and neck, liver or kidney cancer.

The V gene is TRBV6-5, the J gene TRBJ2-7; TRBD1 matches 9 bases. V shed 5 bases, J shed 2 bases, and the junction held 7 bases outside the gene matches. The CDR3 loop spans 15 amino acids. The germline V gene has CDR1 MNHEY and CDR2 SVGAGI. The CDR3 DNA is TGTGCCAGCAGTCCGGCCGGGACAGGGACCTACGAGCAGTACTTC. This gives the protein CASSPAGTGTYEQYF.

This sequence joins TRBV4-1 and TRBJ2-6; D gene unclear. This CDR3 region has 16 residues. V lost 3 bases to trimming and J lost 2 bases, with 11 bases between them. Germline V gene data show CDR1 as MGHRA and CDR2 as YSYEKL. CDR3 protein: CASSQRYLPGANVLTF. Written as DNA, the CDR3 is TGCGCCAGCAGCCAGCGGTACCTTCCTGGGGCCAACGTCCTGACTTTC.

The chain couples TRBV11-1 to TRBJ2-1, with unresolved D. Germline-derived CDR1 and CDR2 are SGHAT and FQDESV (reference sequence). V was pared by 2 bases and J by 2 bases, with 13 bases between. This CDR3 comprises 16 residues. The chain's CDR3 is CASSLLGILAYNEQFF. In nucleotides, the CDR3 is TGTGCCAGCAGCTTATTAGGGATTCTAGCCTACAATGAGCAGTTCTTC. Based on the CDR3 plus reference TRBV11-1 and TRBJ2-1, the full variable domain is EAEVAQSPRYKITEKSQAVAFWCDPISGHATLYWYRQILGQGPELLVQFQDESVVDDSQLPKDRFSAERLKGVDSTLKIQPAELGDSAMYLCASSLLGILAYNEQFFGPGTRLTVL.

J is TRBJ2-1 and V is TRBV7-7; 9 bases agree with TRBD1. CDR1 is SSHAT and CDR2 is FNYEAQ in the germline V gene (reference sequence). V lost 6 bases to trimming and J lost 7 bases; unmatched junction nucleotides: 10. The CDR3 is 15 residues long. CDR3 region: CASSTGTGRVNEQFF. The CDR3 DNA reads TGTGCCAGCAGTACCGGGACAGGGAGAGTGAATGAGCAGTTCTTC.

This clone came up once. The chain recombines TRBV7-9 with TRBJ2-5; D could derive from TRBD1 or TRBD2 (5 bases each). The CDR3 has 13 amino acids. With 2 bases removed from V and 5 bases from J, the gap between germline ends came to 9 bases. Germline V gene sequence: CDR1 SEHNR, CDR2 FQNEAQ (reference sequence). The CDR3: CASSLRREETQYF. DNA of the CDR3: TGTGCCAGCAGCTTACGCAGGGAGGAGACCCAGTACTTC.

In this sample, this clone turned up a few times. This chain joins TRBV5-1 and TRBJ2-5; the match to TRBD2 covers 11 bases. Germline V gene data show CDR1 as SGHRS and CDR2 as YFSETQ. Trimming cost V 0 bases and J 5 bases; bases outside gene matches: 6. The CDR3 extends over 16 amino acids. CDR3 sequence reads: CASSLALAGGGETQYF. CDR3 nucleotide sequence: TGCGCCAGCAGCTTGGCGCTAGCGGGGGGCGGGGAGACCCAGTACTTC.

There are a few counts of this clone. The V and J genes are TRBV7-3 and TRBJ2-7; D remains unclear. Germline CDR1 and CDR2: SGHTA and FQGTGA. V was shortened by 2 bases and J by 6 bases, with 11 bases between the two germline ends. The CDR3 loop spans 13 amino acids. CDR3 residues: CASSLPPGGEQYF. The CDR3 region has the DNA TGTGCCAGCAGCTTACCCCCCGGTGGCGAGCAGTACTTC.

V usage is TRBV18 and J usage is TRBJ2-5; 7 nucleotides line up with TRBD1. Per germline, CDR1 KGHSH and CDR2 LQKENI. The CDR3 runs 15 residues. V trimming: 4 bases; J trimming: 3 bases; junction bases outside the gene matches: 8. The CDR3 is CASSQNRGGEETQYF. In DNA, the CDR3 is TGTGCCAGCTCACAAAACAGGGGTGGAGAAGAGACCCAGTACTTC.